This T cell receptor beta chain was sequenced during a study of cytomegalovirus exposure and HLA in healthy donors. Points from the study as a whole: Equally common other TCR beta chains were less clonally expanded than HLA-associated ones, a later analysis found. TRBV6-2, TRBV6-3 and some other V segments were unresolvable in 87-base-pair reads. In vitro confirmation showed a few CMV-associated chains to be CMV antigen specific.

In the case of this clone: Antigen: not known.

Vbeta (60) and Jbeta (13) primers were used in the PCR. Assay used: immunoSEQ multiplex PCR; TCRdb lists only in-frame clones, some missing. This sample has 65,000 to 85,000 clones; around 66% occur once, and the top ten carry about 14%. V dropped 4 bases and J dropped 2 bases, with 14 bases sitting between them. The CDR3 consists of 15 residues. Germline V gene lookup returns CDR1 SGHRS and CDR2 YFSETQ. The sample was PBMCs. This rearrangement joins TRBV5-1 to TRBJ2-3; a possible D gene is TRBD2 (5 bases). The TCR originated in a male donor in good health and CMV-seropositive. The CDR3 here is CASSEGSVATDTQYF. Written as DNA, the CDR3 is TGCGCCAGCAGCGAGGGCAGCGTGGCCACAGATACGCAGTATTTT. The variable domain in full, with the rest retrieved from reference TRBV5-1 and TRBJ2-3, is KAGVTQTPRYLIKTRGQQVTLSCSPISGHRSVSWYQQTPGQGLQFLFEYFSETQRNKGNFPGRFSGRQFSNSRSEMNVSTLELGDSALYLCASSEGSVATDTQYFGPGTRLTVL.